This T cell receptor (beta chain) was captured in a study of blood T cell repertoires in COVID-19. Original data processing: It was from reference gene primer amplification that nucleated cell counts were estimated. Here immunoSEQ multiplex PCR was the method, and the copy in TCRdb shows in-frame clones only, minus some. That table is the source of V, J and clone size, and D and trimming were worked out from the DNA. The sample contains more than 300,000 clones, around 89% of which appear only once. Categorization into cohorts depended on clinical history that participants reported. The V segment lost 4 bases and the J segment 4 bases; nucleotides outside the gene matches: 0. Germline values: CDR1 SGHTA, CDR2 FQGNSA. CDR3 size: 13 residues.

The clonotype originates from a woman under 30 who had recovered from COVID-19. Sample: PBMCs or T cells enriched from blood (not recorded which). The V gene is TRBV7-2, the J gene TRBJ1-1, with TRBD1 identical over 10 bases. The CDR3, as DNA: TGTGCCAGCAGCTGGACAGGGGGCACTGAAGCTTTCTTT. It is translated as CASSWTGGTEAFF.